The 7 T cell receptor beta chains below come from one sample, sequenced in a study of T-cell reconstitution after alpha-beta-depleted transplantation in children. A library of TCRbeta sequences, prepared with unique molecular identifiers, was generated. TCRdb independently ran MiXCR on the PCR reads; one entry per CDR3 protein. The sample has fewer than 550,000 distinct CDR3 sequences, about an eighth seen once. This specimen was PBMCs, mostly from graft donor cells, taken 180 days after TCRalphabeta/CD19-depleted stem cell transplant. The source of these receptors is a female patient aged 2-10 years who had a stem cell transplant for aplastic anemia, so the T cells may come from the graft donor.

There are a few counts of this clonotype. The chain combines TRBV29-1 with TRBJ2-5, with 9 nucleotides matching TRBD1. There are 15 residues in the CDR3. V lost 3 bases to trimming and J lost 4 bases; unmatched junction nucleotides: 9. The germline V gene has CDR1 SQVTM and CDR2 ANQGSEA. The CDR3 coding sequence is TGCAGCGTTGAGGGACAGGGATTATTGAGAGAGACCCAGTACTTC. This gives the protein CSVEGQGLLRETQYF.

This clonotype was counted a few times. This sequence joins TRBV5-1 and TRBJ2-5; 15 bases fit TRBD2. CDR3 length: 16 amino acids. In germline, CDR1 is SGHRS, CDR2 YFSETQ. J gave up 4 bases and V 7 bases, and 8 bases lay outside the gene matches. DNA for the CDR3: TGCGCCAGCGGGACTTTGGGACTAGCGGGAGGAGAGACCCAGTACTTC. Translating it yields CASGTLGLAGGETQYF. Looking up the rest from reference TRBV5-1 and TRBJ2-5 gives the full variable domain: KAGVTQTPRYLIKTRGQQVTLSCSPISGHRSVSWYQQTPGQGLQFLFEYFSETQRNKGNFPGRFSGRQFSNSRSEMNVSTLELGDSALYLCASGTLGLAGGETQYFGPGTRLLVL.

This clonotype was detected ten times or more. V usage is TRBV7-2 and J usage is TRBJ1-1; no reliable D call. The CDR3 spans 12 residues. CDR1 SGHTA and CDR2 FQGNSA come from the germline V gene. V lost 5 bases and J lost 11, with 15 bases in between. CDR3 in DNA: TGTGCCAGCAGCCTAGATTTGACGGATGCTTTCTTT. It yields the protein CASSLDLTDAFF.

This clonotype was seen ten or more times. The V gene is TRBV3-1, the J gene TRBJ2-2; D is perhaps TRBD1 or TRBD2 (5 bases each). Germline V lookup: CDR1 LGHDT, CDR2 YNNKEL (reference sequence). V was pared by 0 bases and J by 4 bases, with 15 bases between. CDR3 length equals 17 residues. This CDR3 is CASSQDRGNRGTGELFF. In DNA form, the CDR3 reads TGTGCCAGCAGCCAAGATCGGGGCAACCGAGGCACCGGGGAGCTGTTTTTT.

Only a few counts were recorded for this clonotype. The J gene is TRBJ2-7, the V gene TRBV18; tentatively, D is TRBD1 (6 bases). CDR3 length: 14 amino acids. Trimming stripped 3 bases from V and 5 bases from J, with 14 bases between. CDR1 is KGHSH, CDR2 LQKENI, per germline. The CDR3 here is CASSPRQDRDEQYF. CDR3 in DNA: TGTGCCAGCTCACCGCGACAGGATAGGGACGAGCAGTACTTC.

This clonotype was found a few times. The V gene is TRBV12-3 or TRBV12-4, the J gene TRBJ2-2; D remains ambiguous. CDR3 size: 15 residues. V was clipped by 2 bases and J by 0 bases, with 7 bases between them. Here the CDR3 DNA reads TGTGCCAGCAGTTTAAATTACCCGAACACCGGGGAGCTGTTTTTT. Amino acids: CASSLNYPNTGELFF.

The gene calls are TRBV6-5 and TRBJ1-6; perhaps TRBD1 as D (5 bases). The CDR3 extends over 16 amino acids. Germline values: CDR1 MNHEY, CDR2 SVGAGI. V was shortened by 0 bases and J by 6 bases, with 12 bases between the two germline ends. The CDR3 is CASSYSPGSSNSPLHF. CDR3 DNA: TGTGCCAGCAGTTACTCGCCAGGGAGTAGTAATTCACCCCTCCACTTT.